The 5 T cell receptor beta chains in this list originate from one sample, sequenced in a study of blood T cell repertoires in COVID-19 (dated by TCRdb to between 2020 and 2021). Library prep was done by the immunoSEQ multiplex PCR assay. TCRdb's version of the immuneACCESS table is confined to in-frame rearrangements and falls short of the full clone set. An unresolved V gene accounts for under half of the shortfall where checked; the remainder is of unknown origin. Present in this sample are around 290,000 clones, roughly 91% of which were seen just once. The biggest ten clones account for roughly 2% of the sample. The specimen sequenced was PBMCs or T cells enriched from blood (not recorded which). These receptors came from a woman aged 60-75 years in a cohort exposed to, infected with or recovered from COVID-19 (not recorded which).

The DNA for the CDR3 is TGTGCCAGTAGTATTAACCAGGGGGTAAGCGAGCAGTACTTC. Translating gives CASSINQGVSEQYF. V and J are TRBV19 and TRBJ2-7, with 7 bases identical to TRBD1. The CDR3 has 14 amino acids. Germline values: CDR1 LNHDA, CDR2 SQIVND (reference sequence). The junction had 8 bases not matched to a gene; V was cut back by 3 bases and J by 6 bases. Together with reference TRBV19 and TRBJ2-7, the CDR3 gives the full variable domain: DGGITQSPKYLFRKEGQNVTLSCEQNLNHDAMYWYRQDPGQGLRLIYYSQIVNDFQKGDIAEGYSVSREKKESFPLTVTSAQKNPTAFYLCASSINQGVSEQYFGPGTRLTVT.

The chain employs TRBV30 and TRBJ1-2; 7 bases match TRBD1. The CDR3 runs 14 residues. The J segment lost 7 bases and the V segment lost 3 bases, leaving 11 bases of the junction unmatched. CDR1 and CDR2 from the germline V gene are GTSNPN and SVGIG (reference sequence). The chain's CDR3 is CAWRLQGKSFGYTF. The CDR3 DNA is TGTGCCTGGAGGCTACAGGGGAAGAGTTTTGGCTACACCTTC.

The chain uses TRBV6-5 and TRBJ2-1; 7 nucleotides line up with TRBD1. The CDR3 covers 13 residues. V was pared by 4 bases and J by 8 bases, with 5 bases of the junction left unmatched. Looked up from germline, CDR1 is MNHEY and CDR2 is SVGAGI. Written as DNA, the CDR3 is TGTGCCAGCAGTTCCGACAGGGTCCATGAGCAGTTCTTC. Its translation is CASSSDRVHEQFF.

This sequence joins TRBV30 and TRBJ1-2, with a weak D call TRBD1 (6 bases). The ends were cut back, 3 bases at V and 4 bases at J, with 15 bases in the middle. CDR1 is GTSNPN and CDR2 is SVGIG in the germline V gene (reference sequence). This CDR3 spans 14 amino acids. CDR3 coding DNA: TGTGCCTGGAGGATGACAGGTTCCGGCTATGGCTACACCTTC. It codes for CAWRMTGSGYGYTF.

The rearrangement joins TRBV19 to TRBJ2-7; 8 nucleotides line up with TRBD1. The V and J ends lost 7 bases and 6 bases, in that order; junction bases with no gene match: 11. Per germline, CDR1 LNHDA and CDR2 SQIVND (reference sequence). This CDR3 has 14 residues. The CDR3 region has the DNA TGTGCCAGTACCAAACAGGGGGAGTATGGCGAGCAGTACTTC. Protein product: CASTKQGEYGEQYF.